This entry is about one T cell receptor beta chain. TCRdb re-analysed the 5' RACE reads in MiXCR, keeping a single row per CDR3 protein. Counted here are hundreds of thousands of distinct CDR3 sequences, roughly an eighth occurring once; the ten biggest clones make up around 1.6%. This CDR3 region has 13 residues. J was trimmed by 6 bases and V by 3 bases; bases with no gene match: 3. Germline loops: CDR1 MNHEY, CDR2 SMNVEV (reference sequence). The record originates from a study of identical twins. These same records also appear under a second study, on yellow fever vaccine responses in identical twins.

The sequence derives from a woman between 18 and 30 years old in good health. The sample taken for sequencing was PBMCs. The chain combines TRBV27 with TRBJ2-7, with 9 bases matching TRBD2. The CDR3 DNA sequence: TGTGCCAGCAGTTTGGGCGGGGGGGGCGAGCAGTACGTC. Translation gives CASSLGGGGEQYV.